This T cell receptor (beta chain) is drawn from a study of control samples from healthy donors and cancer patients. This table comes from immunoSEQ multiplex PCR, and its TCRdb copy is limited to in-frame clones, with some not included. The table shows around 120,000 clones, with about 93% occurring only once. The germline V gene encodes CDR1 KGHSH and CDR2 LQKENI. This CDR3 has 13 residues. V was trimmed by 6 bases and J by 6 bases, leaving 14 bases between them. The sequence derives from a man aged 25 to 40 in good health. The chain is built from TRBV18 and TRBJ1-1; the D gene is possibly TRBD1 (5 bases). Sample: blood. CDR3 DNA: TGTGCCAGCTCCCTTTCGCGGGGGGCTGAAGCTTTCTTT. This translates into CASSLSRGAEAFF.